Each of the 28 T cell receptor beta chains below was sequenced from the same sample in a study of T cells after yellow fever vaccination. TCRdb reanalysed the 5' RACE reads using MiXCR and keeps one entry per CDR3 protein. The sample records about 630,000 distinct CDR3 sequences, 9% to 15% being singletons. The specimen comprised PBMCs, sampled on the day of the yellow fever booster vaccination. Source of these receptors: a young man who received the YFV17D yellow fever vaccine.

At least ten counts were recorded for this clonotype. The chain employs TRBV2 and TRBJ2-3; 9 nucleotides agree with TRBD2. Germline CDR1 reads SNHLY; CDR2 reads FYNNEI. Trimming removed 7 bases from V and 1 base from J; junction bases left unmatched: 3. The CDR3 totals 14 residues. CDR3 region: CASTLAGRTDTQYF. The CDR3, as DNA: TGTGCCAGCACCCTAGCGGGACGCACAGATACGCAGTATTTT.

This clonotype was found a few times. The chain has TRBV2 and TRBJ2-7, with TRBD2 matching 7 bases. J lost 3 bases, V lost 7 bases, and 6 bases had no gene match. The germline gives CDR1 SNHLY, CDR2 FYNNEI. This CDR3 is 13 amino acids long. CDR3 nucleotide sequence: TGTGCCAGCAAAGTGGCGGGGGTCTACGAGCAGTACTTC. It translates to CASKVAGVYEQYF.

This rearrangement joins TRBV29-1 to TRBJ2-1; 8 positions match TRBD2. With V trimmed by 6 bases and J by 0 bases, 4 bases remained unmatched. This CDR3 is 14 amino acids long. CDR1 is SQVTM, CDR2 ANQGSEA, per germline. The CDR3 loop is CSVRGGSSYNEQFF. The CDR3 DNA reads TGCAGCGTCCGGGGGGGGAGCTCCTACAATGAGCAGTTCTTC.

The V and J genes are TRBV18 and TRBJ2-1, with TRBD2 matching over 9 bases. The CDR3 covers 15 residues. The germline V gene has CDR1 KGHSH and CDR2 LQKENI. V lost 6 bases and J lost 6; bases outside the gene matches: 9. Written as DNA, the CDR3 is TGTGCCAGCTCCCCATACCGGACTAGCGTCAATGAGCAGTTCTTC. Translated: CASSPYRTSVNEQFF.

The V call is TRBV6-2 or TRBV6-3, the J call TRBJ2-4; D might be TRBD1 or TRBD2, each matching 5 bases. The germline V gene has CDR1 MNHEY and CDR2 SVGEGT. The CDR3 extends over 16 amino acids. Trimming pared 8 bases from V and 2 bases from J, leaving 19 bases between. In DNA, the CDR3 is TGTGCCAGCCATTCTTCTTGGGGGTGGTCCAAAAACATTCAGTACTTC. The encoded protein is CASHSSWGWSKNIQYF.

V is TRBV20-1 and J is TRBJ2-5; the D gene is possibly TRBD1 (5 bases). The V end was cut by 5 bases, the J end by 6 bases, with 16 bases between. Germline lookup yields CDR1 DFQATT and CDR2 SNEGSKA (reference sequence). The CDR3 covers 13 residues. CDR3 sequence (DNA): TGCAGTGCTTCCCGGACACCCCAGAAGACCCAGTACTTC. Amino acids: CSASRTPQKTQYF.

The V and J genes are TRBV7-3 and TRBJ2-1, with a weak D call TRBD1 (6 bases). The V end lost 5 bases, the J end lost 4 bases, and 15 bases lay between the germline ends. CDR1 is SGHTA and CDR2 is FQGTGA in the germline V gene. The CDR3 is 15 amino acids. For the CDR3, the DNA is TGTGCCAGCAGCCTGTTCGACAGGCGATACAATGAGCAGTTCTTC. The encoded protein is CASSLFDRRYNEQFF. The complete variable domain, with remaining parts taken from reference TRBV7-3 and TRBJ2-1, reads GAGVSQTPSNKVTEKGKYVELRCDPISGHTALYWYRQSLGQGPEFLIYFQGTGAADDSGLPNDRFFAVRPEGSVSTLKIQRTERGDSAVYLCASSLFDRRYNEQFFGPGTRLTVL.

This clonotype was seen a handful of times. The chain links TRBV11-1 to TRBJ2-5; the D gene is possibly TRBD2 (6 bases). The CDR3 totals 19 residues. The germline V gene encodes CDR1 SGHAT and CDR2 FQDESV (reference sequence). Trimming cost V 4 bases and J 5 bases, with 29 bases left between them. CDR3 DNA sequence: TGTGCCAGCAGCTCGGGGGATTTTTTTCCGGGACGGGAATGGGAGACCCAGTACTTC. Protein product: CASSSGDFFPGREWETQYF.

This clonotype was counted ten times or more. The chain combines TRBV25-1 with TRBJ2-7; no definite D call. Trimming cost V 5 bases and J 3 bases, with 5 bases left between them. The CDR3 has 11 amino acids. CDR1 is MGHDK, CDR2 SYGVNS, per germline. DNA of the CDR3: TGTGCCAGCAGTAACGTCTACGAGCAGTACTTC. It codes for CASSNVYEQYF.

The table lists this clonotype with many counts. V usage is TRBV5-1 and J usage is TRBJ2-1; D perhaps matches TRBD1 (6 bases). Trimming stripped 6 bases from V and 0 bases from J, with 10 bases between. The length of the CDR3 is 14 residues. The germline V gene encodes CDR1 SGHRS and CDR2 YFSETQ. This CDR3 reads CASTPGDSYNEQFF. For the CDR3, the DNA is TGCGCCAGCACCCCAGGGGACTCCTACAATGAGCAGTTCTTC.

The rearrangement links TRBV20-1 to TRBJ2-7; D ambiguous. Between the trimmed V and J ends, which lost 6 bases and 2 bases, there was a span of 11 bases. The CDR3 length is 12 residues. Germline CDR1 and CDR2: DFQATT and SNEGSKA (reference sequence). CDR3 bases: TGCAGTGCCTTAGCCGATACCTACGAGCAGTACTTC. Translated: CSALADTYEQYF.

This chain connects TRBV19 to TRBJ2-3; 11 bases fit TRBD2. V was pared by 3 bases and J by 4 bases, with 6 bases of the junction left unmatched. Germline CDR1 LNHDA, CDR2 SQIVND (reference sequence). This CDR3 comprises 16 residues. The CDR3 sequence is CASSIIAGGSADTQYF. CDR3 in DNA: TGTGCCAGTAGTATTATAGCGGGAGGGAGCGCAGATACGCAGTATTTT.

This clonotype was recorded a few times. V is TRBV28 and J is TRBJ2-7, with TRBD1 identical over 7 bases. Germline CDR1 reads MDHEN; CDR2 reads SYDVKM. This CDR3 is 13 amino acids long. Unmatched junction bases numbered 7, after V lost 9 bases and J lost 2 bases. CDR3 in amino acids: CASRTGPTYEQYF. The CDR3 nucleotides read TGTGCCAGTCGGACAGGACCAACCTACGAGCAGTACTTC. Looking up the rest from reference TRBV28 and TRBJ2-7 gives the full variable domain: DVKVTQSSRYLVKRTGEKVFLECVQDMDHENMFWYRQDPGLGLRLIYFSYDVKMKEKGDIPEGYSVSREKKERFSLILESASTNQTSMYLCASRTGPTYEQYFGPGTRLTVT.

This clonotype was seen more than once but under ten times. The rearrangement uses TRBV7-2 and TRBJ2-7, with D maybe TRBD2 (6 bases). Germline values: CDR1 SGHTA, CDR2 FQGNSA. CDR3 length: 15 residues. V was shortened by 1 base and J by 4 bases, with 14 bases between the two germline ends. The chain's CDR3 is CASSLEAGIPYEQYF. DNA of the CDR3: TGTGCCAGCAGCTTAGAGGCGGGAATACCTTACGAGCAGTACTTC.

This clonotype was found a few times. The genes are TRBV6-1 and TRBJ1-1; 12 positions match TRBD1. V dropped 6 bases and J dropped 6; count of bases not matched to a gene: 14. CDR1 and CDR2 from the germline V gene are MNHNS and SASEGT. There are 17 residues in the CDR3. In nucleotides, the CDR3 is TGTGCCAGCAGACAGACCCGGGACAGGGGGCCTCTGGCTGAAGCTTTCTTT. The encoded protein is CASRQTRDRGPLAEAFF.

The genes are TRBV28 and TRBJ2-1; D perhaps matches TRBD1 (6 bases). V lost 6 bases and J lost 0, with 12 bases in between. Germline assignment: CDR1 MDHEN and CDR2 SYDVKM. The CDR3 spans 15 residues. CDR3 sequence (DNA): TGTGCCAGCAGAAACACAGGGAGCTCCTACAATGAGCAGTTCTTC. This gives the protein CASRNTGSSYNEQFF. Combining the CDR3 with reference TRBV28 and TRBJ2-1 gives the whole variable domain DVKVTQSSRYLVKRTGEKVFLECVQDMDHENMFWYRQDPGLGLRLIYFSYDVKMKEKGDIPEGYSVSREKKERFSLILESASTNQTSMYLCASRNTGSSYNEQFFGPGTRLTVL.

This clonotype was counted between two and nine times. The chain joins TRBV14 to TRBJ2-1, with unresolved D. The CDR3 runs 15 residues. Germline V lookup: CDR1 SGHDN, CDR2 FVKESK. Trimming pared 0 bases from V and 3 bases from J, leaving 9 bases between. CDR3 sequence: CASSQESDVYNEQFF. CDR3 nucleotides: TGTGCCAGCAGCCAAGAATCGGATGTCTACAATGAGCAGTTCTTC.

This clonotype was detected a few times. The chain joins TRBV24-1 to TRBJ2-1; 7 positions agree with TRBD2. The CDR3 loop spans 15 amino acids. The J segment lost 7 bases and the V segment lost 4 bases, leaving 9 bases of the junction unmatched. Germline lookup yields CDR1 KGHDR and CDR2 SFDVKD. This chain's CDR3 is CATSEPAGLQNEQFF. CDR3 in DNA: TGTGCCACCAGTGAGCCAGCGGGACTCCAAAATGAGCAGTTCTTC.

This clonotype was observed a handful of times. V is TRBV19 and J is TRBJ1-6; D is unclear. Between the trimmed V and J ends, which lost 6 bases and 7 bases, there was a span of 16 bases. This CDR3 comprises 15 residues. Germline V gene lookup returns CDR1 LNHDA and CDR2 SQIVND (reference sequence). The CDR3 DNA reads as TGTGCCAGTAGAGCGCTTTCCGCGGGGAATTCACCCCTCCACTTT. Translation gives CASRALSAGNSPLHF. Full variable domain (missing parts from reference TRBV19 and TRBJ1-6): DGGITQSPKYLFRKEGQNVTLSCEQNLNHDAMYWYRQDPGQGLRLIYYSQIVNDFQKGDIAEGYSVSREKKESFPLTVTSAQKNPTAFYLCASRALSAGNSPLHFGNGTRLTVT.

This clonotype was counted ten times or more. The V gene is TRBV29-1, the J gene TRBJ2-7; 7 nucleotides align to TRBD1. Germline CDR1 SQVTM, CDR2 ANQGSEA. V gave up 7 bases and J gave up 1 base; unmatched junction bases: 1. The CDR3 sequence is 11 residues long. CDR3 bases: TGCAGCGGGGGACAGTCCTACGAGCAGTACTTC. The encoded protein is CSGGQSYEQYF.

V is TRBV27 and J is TRBJ1-2, with 7 bases that match TRBD1. The CDR3 sequence is 13 residues long. Looked up from germline, CDR1 is MNHEY and CDR2 is SMNVEV (reference sequence). The V segment lost 6 bases and the J segment 12 bases; nucleotides outside the gene matches: 13. CDR3: CASRVSNRGLNTF. CDR3 nucleotides: TGTGCCAGCAGGGTTTCCAACAGGGGTTTGAACACCTTC.

The chain employs TRBV7-2 and TRBJ2-7; D remains ambiguous. The V gene lost 1 base and the J gene lost 13 bases, with 11 bases spanning the gap. The CDR3 length is 11 residues. From germline, CDR1 is SGHTA and CDR2 FQGNSA. CDR3 DNA: TGTGCCAGCAGCTTAGAGGTGCTACAATACTTC. Protein sequence: CASSLEVLQYF. Full variable domain (missing parts from reference TRBV7-2 and TRBJ2-7): GAGVSQSPSNKVTEKGKDVELRCDPISGHTALYWYRQSLGQGLEFLIYFQGNSAPDKSGLPSDRFSAERTGGSVSTLTIQRTQQEDSAVYLCASSLEVLQYFGPGTRLTVT.

This clonotype has ten or more counts. V and J are TRBV10-2 and TRBJ2-2, with D unclear. Germline values: CDR1 WSHSY, CDR2 SAAADI. The CDR3 loop spans 13 amino acids. Trimming took 5 bases from V and 8 from J, leaving 12 bases between them. In nucleotides, the CDR3 is TGCGCCAGCAGTCTTGTCAGCTCTGGGGAGCTGTTTTTT. Translating gives CASSLVSSGELFF.

This clonotype occurred once. The chain employs TRBV20-1 and TRBJ1-5, with D maybe TRBD1 (5 bases). The length of the CDR3 is 15 residues. V lost 3 bases and J lost 7, with 19 bases in between. CDR1 DFQATT and CDR2 SNEGSKA come from the germline V gene (reference sequence). CDR3 nucleotide sequence: TGCAGTGCTAGTTCGGGACCGCTTTCCGTCCAGCCCCAGCATTTT. Its translation is CSASSGPLSVQPQHF.

In this sample, this clonotype turned up a few times. V usage is TRBV25-1 and J usage is TRBJ2-3; 11 nucleotides align to TRBD2. Germline CDR1 is MGHDK and CDR2 is SYGVNS. This CDR3 spans 16 amino acids. V lost 2 bases, J lost 4 bases, and 5 bases stayed unmatched. As DNA, the CDR3 is TGTGCCAGCAGTGAAAGGGTTAGCGGGAGGGCAGATACGCAGTATTTT. Its protein is CASSERVSGRADTQYF.

This clonotype was counted a few times. The V and J genes are TRBV29-1 and TRBJ2-7; 9 bases match TRBD2. V dropped 7 bases and J dropped 0; count of bases not matched to a gene: 10. CDR3 length: 15 amino acids. Per the germline V gene, CDR1 is SQVTM and CDR2 is ANQGSEA. The CDR3: CSGARTSGHSYEQYF. The CDR3, as DNA: TGCAGCGGGGCCCGAACTAGCGGGCACTCCTACGAGCAGTACTTC.

This clonotype was seen once. The genes are TRBV20-1 and TRBJ2-5, with TRBD1 matching over 8 bases. Germline V gives CDR1 DFQATT, CDR2 SNEGSKA (reference sequence). The CDR3 has 13 residues. The ends lost 3 bases at V and 4 bases at J; junction bases unmatched: 4. The CDR3 nucleotides are TGCAGTGCTAGTCAGGGGGCGGGAGAGACCCAGTACTTC. Translated, it gives CSASQGAGETQYF.

V usage is TRBV19 and J usage is TRBJ1-1; D remains ambiguous. The V gene lost 1 base and the J gene lost 1 base, with 10 bases spanning the gap. The CDR3 runs to 15 residues. The germline V gene has CDR1 LNHDA and CDR2 SQIVND (reference sequence). The CDR3 loop reads CASSIGYRGNTEAFF. DNA for the CDR3: TGTGCCAGTAGTATAGGGTACAGAGGGAACACTGAAGCTTTCTTT.